This entry features one T cell receptor beta chain sequence. The antigen remains unidentified. TCRdb's table, derived via immunoSEQ multiplex PCR, lists solely in-frame clones and lacks some. The sample records some 150,000 clones, about 92% being singletons. These data belong to a study of T cell responses to AZD1222 COVID-19 vaccine. Whole-study results and caveats: Compared with day 0, the breadth and depth of the Spike-specific TCR repertoire rose significantly after two doses of AZD1222. Most donors were white British and more were female, and clonal diversity was possibly underestimated. Baseline seropositivity characterized only a handful of AZD1222 recipients. Mapped onto spike, vaccine-associated CD4 TCRs spanned it and were dominant at 160-218 and 743-854.

The V gene end was trimmed by 6 bases and the J gene end by 4 bases; junction bases not matched to a gene: 5. Germline values: CDR1 MNHEY, CDR2 SMNVEV (reference sequence). This CDR3 region has 13 residues. This sequence originates from an adult in good health. The rearrangement links TRBV27 to TRBJ2-5; 7 bases are a match to TRBD1. Here the sequenced sample was peripheral blood, taken on day 0 of AZD1222 vaccination. CDR3 in DNA: TGTGCCAGCAGGGTACAGGGGCGAGAGACCCAGTACTTC. Translated, it gives CASRVQGRETQYF.